The rows below give T cell receptor beta chains drawn from one sample of a study of molecular identifiers for immune sequencing clone quantification. In TCRdb, the PCR reads were re-called with MiXCR into one record per CDR3 protein. Of 460,000 or so distinct CDR3 sequences listed, about 25% are singletons. Sequencing input: naive CD8+ T cells from blood, with Jurkat cell RNA spiked in. Every receptor here comes from a human donor in good health. Some libraries in this study had Jurkat cell RNA spiked in. Each CDR3 is given with its conserved first and last residue. Fields, in order: V gene, clone size, J gene, D gene, CDR3 DNA, CDR3 protein. The D gene is left open where the match is weak. Expanded clones are given a class, and other clones once, few, many or no size at all.

>TRBV9|few|TRBJ2-3|TRBD2
TGTGCCAGCAGCGGAGCAGGGACTAGCGGATTCACAGATACGCAGTATTTT
CASSGAGTSGFTDTQYF
>TRBV7-9|many|TRBJ2-5|-
TGTGCCAGCGGTATCTGGGAGGAGACCCAGTACTTC
CASGIWEETQYF
>TRBV18|few|TRBJ2-1|-
TGTGCCAGCTCACCAGAACCCCATGAGCAGTTCTTC
CASSPEPHEQFF
>TRBV25-1|few|TRBJ2-3|TRBD2
TGTGCCAGCGGAGGGGAACTAGCGGGTTTAACAGATACGCAGTATTTT
CASGGELAGLTDTQYF
>TRBV10-3|-|TRBJ2-7|-
TGTGCCATCAGTGAGTCTTACATCTCCTACGAGCAGTACTTC
CAISESYISYEQYF
>TRBV6-5|-|TRBJ2-7|TRBD2
TGTGCCAGCAGTTTGGCTAGCGGGAGGCTCGACTACGAGCAGTACTTC
CASSLASGRLDYEQYF
>TRBV7-9|few|TRBJ1-1|-
TGTGCCAGCAGAACCACGGTCGGGGGGTTGTACACTGAAGCTTTCTTT
CASRTTVGGLYTEAFF
>TRBV5-3|-|TRBJ2-2|TRBD1
TGTGCCATCAGCCCCCGTTGGCGGGACAGGGGAAACACCGGGGAGCTGTTTTTT
CAISPRWRDRGNTGELFF
>TRBV29-1|-|TRBJ2-7|TRBD1
TGCAGCGTTGTGGGGGTCCCGGGACAGGGGGCGGATAAGTTCGAGCAGTACTTC
CSVVGVPGQGADKFEQYF
>TRBV7-2|few|TRBJ2-7|TRBD1
TGTGCCAGCAGCACCCGGACAGGGAGCTCCTACGAGCAGTACTTC
CASSTRTGSSYEQYF
>TRBV7-9|many|TRBJ2-7|-
TGTGCCAGCAGCTCACGAACAGGTGCCGAGCAGTACTTC
CASSSRTGAEQYF
>TRBV9|-|TRBJ2-2|-
TGTGCCAGCACTCGCGGGACAGCGAACACCGGGGAGCTGTTTTTT
CASTRGTANTGELFF
>TRBV4-3|many|TRBJ1-2|-
TGCGCCAGCAGCCAAGATATGAACAACGCCTATGGCTACACCTTC
CASSQDMNNAYGYTF
>TRBV9|-|TRBJ2-7|-
TGTGCCAGCAGCGTAGGCCCAGATACCTACGAGCAGTACTTC
CASSVGPDTYEQYF
>TRBV27|few|TRBJ1-3|TRBD1
TGTGCCAGCAGTACAGGGGCTGGAAACACCATATATTTT
CASSTGAGNTIYF
>TRBV7-6|many|TRBJ1-1|TRBD1
TGTGCCAGCAGCGAGACAGGGGGCGCGGGGACTGAAGCTTTCTTT
CASSETGGAGTEAFF
>TRBV4-1|many|TRBJ2-2|-
TGCGCCAGCAGCCAAGGGCAGGGGCGCGGTACCGGGGAGCTGTTTTTT
CASSQGQGRGTGELFF
>TRBV12-3/TRBV12-4|-|TRBJ2-3|TRBD2
TGTGCCAGCAGTTCAGCGGGAGGGCCCGTTTCTGCAGATACGCAGTATTTT
CASSSAGGPVSADTQYF
>TRBV6-1|few|TRBJ1-5|TRBD1
TGTGCCAGCAGGGAGAGACAGGGACGGCAGCCCCAGCATTTT
CASRERQGRQPQHF
>TRBV6-1|-|TRBJ2-4|TRBD2
TGTGCCAGCAGTGAAGCGCAGAGCGGGATTTACATTCAGTACTTC
CASSEAQSGIYIQYF
>TRBV7-9|few|TRBJ1-2|-
TGTGCCAGCAGGGGGTCCCCTCAGGGCTACACCTTC
CASRGSPQGYTF
>TRBV29-1|few|TRBJ2-1|-
TGCAGCGGCCAAGGGGATGTGCAGAGGACGTACAATGAGCAGTTCTTC
CSGQGDVQRTYNEQFF
>TRBV5-7|few|TRBJ2-7|-
TGTGCCAGCAGCAGACCGGACTACAAGCTCGACGAGCAGTACTTC
CASSRPDYKLDEQYF
>TRBV9|-|TRBJ2-2|TRBD1
TGTGCCAGCAGCCCTGACAGGGTCCCCGGGGAGCTGTTTTTT
CASSPDRVPGELFF
>TRBV15|-|TRBJ1-2|-
TGTGCCACCAGCAGCGACAGAATACTTGGCTATGGCTACACCTTC
CATSSDRILGYGYTF
>TRBV7-9|few|TRBJ2-2|TRBD1
TGTGCCAGCAGTTTGGGACAGACCACCGGGGAGCTGTTTTTT
CASSLGQTTGELFF
>TRBV7-2|many|TRBJ2-3|TRBD1
TGTGCCAGCAGCTTAGCGGAGGGACAGGTCGATACGCAGTATTTT
CASSLAEGQVDTQYF
>TRBV6-2/TRBV6-3|few|TRBJ1-1|-
TGTGCCAGCAGACCCGACAGGATGGAAGCTTTCTTT
CASRPDRMEAFF
>TRBV20-1|-|TRBJ2-7|TRBD2
TGCAGTGCTAGGCCGCCTAGCGGGGGGCTAGAGGACGCGCAGTACTTC
CSARPPSGGLEDAQYF
>TRBV6-5|-|TRBJ1-2|-
TGTGCCAGCCGAGGACGGGAATATGGCTACACCTTC
CASRGREYGYTF
>TRBV10-2|few|TRBJ1-2|-
TGCGCCAGCAACAAAGATTCCGGACAGAGGGTACAACTTAACTATGGCTACACCTTC
CASNKDSGQRVQLNYGYTF
>TRBV2|few|TRBJ2-7|-
TGTGCCAGCAGTACGCTGGACAGCTCCTACGAGCAGTACTTC
CASSTLDSSYEQYF
>TRBV28|many|TRBJ1-1|-
TGTGCCAGCAGTTTAAGGGGCCTGAACACTGAAGCTTTCTTT
CASSLRGLNTEAFF